This T cell receptor (beta chain) was found in a study of T cell responses to AZD1222 COVID-19 vaccine. The method was immunoSEQ multiplex PCR; TCRdb's version includes in-frame clones alone and lacks a portion of them. Of 100,000 to 130,000 clones in the sample, around 90% were seen once. This CDR3 region has 15 residues. V shed 4 bases and J 6 bases; nucleotides not matched to a gene: 11. Germline V gives CDR1 SNHLY, CDR2 FYNNEI. This chain links TRBV2 with TRBJ2-7, with 8 bases fitting TRBD2. This clonotype was sampled from an adult in good health. The source material was peripheral blood, sampled on day 0 of AZD1222 vaccination. CDR3 protein: CASSGGLAGRGEQYF. The CDR3, as DNA: TGTGCCAGCAGTGGAGGTTTAGCGGGGAGGGGCGAGCAGTACTTC.